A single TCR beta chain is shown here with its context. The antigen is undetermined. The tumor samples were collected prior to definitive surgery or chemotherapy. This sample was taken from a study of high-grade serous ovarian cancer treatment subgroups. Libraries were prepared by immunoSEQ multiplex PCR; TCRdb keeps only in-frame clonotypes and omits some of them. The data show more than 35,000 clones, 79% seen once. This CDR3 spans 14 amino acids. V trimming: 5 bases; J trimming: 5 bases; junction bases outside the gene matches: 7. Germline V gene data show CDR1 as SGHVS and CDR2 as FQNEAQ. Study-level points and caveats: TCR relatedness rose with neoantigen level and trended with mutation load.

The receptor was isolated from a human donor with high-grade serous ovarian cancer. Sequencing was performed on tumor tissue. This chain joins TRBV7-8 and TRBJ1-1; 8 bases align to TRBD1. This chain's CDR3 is CASSPNRGRTEAFF. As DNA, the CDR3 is TGTGCCAGCAGCCCAAACAGGGGGAGGACTGAAGCTTTCTTT.